Relative to its sample, the clone carrying this T cell receptor (beta chain) is large. Its antigen remains unidentified. This entry belongs to a study of metastatic and nonmetastatic thyroid tumors. As for the study in general: Malignant thyroid and benign thyroid patients provided blood and tumor or nodule tissue whose repertoires were compared.

Germline loops: CDR1 MDHEN, CDR2 SYDVKM. The V gene lost 4 bases and the J gene lost 0 bases, with 19 bases spanning the gap. The CDR3 spans 17 residues. Authors' data handling: Differences in CDR3 between clinicopathological groups were drawn on to build a classifier intended to discriminate distant-metastatic papillary thyroid cancer patients. TCRdb reprocessed the PCR reads using MiXCR. None of the V and J calls come from the authors' own analysis; TCRdb made them. This table has tens of thousands of clones, approximately 9.9% appearing once. Overall study results and limits: The study reportedly found significantly higher TCR beta diversity in malignant thyroid tumors than benign nodules, in blood and tumor.

Treatment of any kind had been given to no patient before thyroid surgery. This clonotype was sampled from a female donor with papillary thyroid cancer or a benign thyroid nodule (not recorded which). Some clones in this sample may be carry-over from other donors' samples. Sequenced sample: blood. The chain carries TRBV28 and TRBJ2-7; D unresolved. The CDR3 protein is CASSSRVLRAVSYEQYF. The CDR3 bases are TGTGCCAGCAGTTCCCGGGTTCTTCGCGCAGTCTCCTACGAGCAGTACTTC.